This paragraph covers one T cell receptor beta chain sequence. What it binds is not known. The sample comes from a study of shared clonotypes between healthy human individuals. TCRdb keeps only in-frame clones here, not all; method: immunoSEQ multiplex PCR. The sample yields around 2.3 million clones, nearly 97% seen once. Germline assignment: CDR1 SGHNT and CDR2 YYREEE (reference sequence). The V end lost 4 bases, the J end lost 2 bases, and 12 bases lay between the germline ends. The CDR3 has 14 residues. General study points: Rarefaction showed sorted-subset sequencing was incomplete despite large depth. Naive subsets usually exceeded memory subsets in estimated richness.

The source of this sequence is a man younger than 35 in good health. Sample: naive CD4+ T cells sorted from blood. Subset described: CD45RA+ positively selected. The gene calls are TRBV5-4 and TRBJ1-2, with a weak D call TRBD1 (6 bases). The DNA of the CDR3 is TGTGCCAGCAGCCCATGGGACACAAACTATGGCTACACCTTC. Its translation is CASSPWDTNYGYTF.